The T cell receptor (beta chain) described here comes from a study of blood T cell repertoires in COVID-19. Looking at the study overall: Collection of acute and convalescent COVID-19 samples took place in the United States, Italy and Spain.

With respect to this clone: Other DNA sequences from this sample encode an identical CDR3 as well.

V shed 0 bases and J shed 0 bases, with 6 bases lying between them. CDR3 size: 15 residues. Germline CDR1 and CDR2: SGHTA and FQGNSA. In the source study's methods: Using reference gene primer amplification, nucleated cell counts were estimated. TCRdb's copy holds only in-frame clones and misses some; the assay was immunoSEQ multiplex PCR. The V and J calls and clone size come from that table; D and trimming were worked out from the DNA. The sample lists over 300,000 clones, approximately 90% occurring once. Living in roughly 23 US areas, the participants were between roughly 18 and 95 years of age. The V gene is TRBV7-2, the J gene TRBJ1-5; TRBD1 is a possible D gene (6 bases). This clonotype was obtained from a woman between 35 and 50 years old who had recovered from COVID-19. The sequenced sample consisted of PBMCs or T cells enriched from blood (not recorded which). This CDR3 is CASSLAGHSNQPQHF. Here the CDR3 DNA reads TGTGCCAGCAGCTTAGCGGGACATAGCAATCAGCCCCAGCATTTT.